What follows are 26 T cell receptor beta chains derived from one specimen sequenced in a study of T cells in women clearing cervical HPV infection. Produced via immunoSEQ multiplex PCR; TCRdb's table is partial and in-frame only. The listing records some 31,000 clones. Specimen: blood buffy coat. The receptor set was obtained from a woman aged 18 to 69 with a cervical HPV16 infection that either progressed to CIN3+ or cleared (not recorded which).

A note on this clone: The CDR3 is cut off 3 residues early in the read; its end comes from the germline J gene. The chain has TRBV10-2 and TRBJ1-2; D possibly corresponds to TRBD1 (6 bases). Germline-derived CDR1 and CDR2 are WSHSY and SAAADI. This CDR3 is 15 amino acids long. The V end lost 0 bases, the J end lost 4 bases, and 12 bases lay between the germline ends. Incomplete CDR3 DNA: TGCGCCAGCAGTGAGTCGGGGGCCGGGGTCTATGGC. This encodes CASSESGAGVYG. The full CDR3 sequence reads CASSESGAGVYGYTF.

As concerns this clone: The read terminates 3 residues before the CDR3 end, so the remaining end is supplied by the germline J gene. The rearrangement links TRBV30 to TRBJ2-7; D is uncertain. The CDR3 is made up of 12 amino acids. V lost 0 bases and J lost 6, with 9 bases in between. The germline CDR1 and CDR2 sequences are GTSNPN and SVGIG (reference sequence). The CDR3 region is CAWSVQQSEQYF. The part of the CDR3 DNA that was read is TGTGCCTGGAGTGTACAGCAGTCCGAG.

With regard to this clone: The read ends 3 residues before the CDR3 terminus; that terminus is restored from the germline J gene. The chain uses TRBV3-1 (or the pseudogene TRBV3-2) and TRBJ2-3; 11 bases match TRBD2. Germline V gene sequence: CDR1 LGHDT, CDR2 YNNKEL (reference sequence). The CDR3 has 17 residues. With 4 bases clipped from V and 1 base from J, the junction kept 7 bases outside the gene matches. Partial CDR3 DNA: TGTGCCAGCAGCCTAAAAAGGGGACTAGCGGGCACAGATACG. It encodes CASSLKRGLAGTDT. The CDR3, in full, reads CASSLKRGLAGTDTQYF.

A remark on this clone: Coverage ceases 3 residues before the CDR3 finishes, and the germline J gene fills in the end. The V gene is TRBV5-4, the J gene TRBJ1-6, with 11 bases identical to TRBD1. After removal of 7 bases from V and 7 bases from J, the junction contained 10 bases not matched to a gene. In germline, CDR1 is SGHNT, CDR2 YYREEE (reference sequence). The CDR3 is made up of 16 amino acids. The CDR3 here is CASGTGQGAINSPLHF. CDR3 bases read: TGTGCCAGCGGTACCGGACAGGGGGCCATAAATTCACCC.

CDR3 in amino acids: CATSDREANEQFF. Incomplete CDR3 DNA: TGTGCCACCTCCGACAGGGAAGCCAATGAG. The gene calls are TRBV6-4 and TRBJ2-1; 7 bases are shared with TRBD1. From the germline J gene comes the end of the CDR3, since the read stops 3 residues before it. Looked up from germline, CDR1 is MRHNA and CDR2 is SNTAGT. Losses at the gene ends were 10 bases for V and 6 bases for J; bases not matched to a gene: 9. The CDR3 has 13 amino acids.

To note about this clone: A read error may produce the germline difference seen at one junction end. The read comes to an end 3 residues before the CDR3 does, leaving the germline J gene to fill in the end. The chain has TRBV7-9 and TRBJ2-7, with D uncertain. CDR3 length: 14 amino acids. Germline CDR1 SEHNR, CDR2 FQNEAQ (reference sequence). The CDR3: CTSSLSQVIYEQYF. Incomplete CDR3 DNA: TGTACCAGCAGCTTAAGTCAGGTGATCTACGAG.

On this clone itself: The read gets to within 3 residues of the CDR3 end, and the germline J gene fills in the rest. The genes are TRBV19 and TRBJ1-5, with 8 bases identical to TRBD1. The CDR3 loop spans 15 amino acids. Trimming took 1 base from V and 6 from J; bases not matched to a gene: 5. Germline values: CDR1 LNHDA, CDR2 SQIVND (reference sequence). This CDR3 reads CASSIGTGYSQPQHF. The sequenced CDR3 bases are TGTGCCAGTAGTATAGGGACAGGGTATAGTCAGCCC.

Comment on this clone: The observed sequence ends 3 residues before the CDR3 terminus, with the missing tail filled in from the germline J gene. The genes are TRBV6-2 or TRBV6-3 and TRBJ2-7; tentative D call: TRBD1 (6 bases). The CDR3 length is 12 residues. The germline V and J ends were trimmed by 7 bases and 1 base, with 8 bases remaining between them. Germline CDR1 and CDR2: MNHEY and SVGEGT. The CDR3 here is CASTQGSYEQYF. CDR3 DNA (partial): TGTGCCAGCACACAGGGTTCCTACGAG.

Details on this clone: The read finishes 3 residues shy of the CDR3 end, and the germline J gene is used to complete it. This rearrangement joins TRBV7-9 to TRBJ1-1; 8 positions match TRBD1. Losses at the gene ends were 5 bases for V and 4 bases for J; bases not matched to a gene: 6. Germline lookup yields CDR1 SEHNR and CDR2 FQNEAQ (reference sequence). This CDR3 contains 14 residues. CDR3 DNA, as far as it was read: TGTGCCAGCAGCGCACAGGGGGGTAGCACTGAA. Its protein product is CASSAQGGSTE. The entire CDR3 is CASSAQGGSTEAFF.

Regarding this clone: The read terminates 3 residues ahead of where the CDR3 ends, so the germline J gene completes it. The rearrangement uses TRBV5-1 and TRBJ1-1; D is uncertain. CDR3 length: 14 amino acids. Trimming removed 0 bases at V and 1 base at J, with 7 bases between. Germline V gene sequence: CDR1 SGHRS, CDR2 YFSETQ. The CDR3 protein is CASSLARGNTEAFF. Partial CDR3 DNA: TGCGCCAGCAGCTTGGCCCGGGGGAACACTGAA.

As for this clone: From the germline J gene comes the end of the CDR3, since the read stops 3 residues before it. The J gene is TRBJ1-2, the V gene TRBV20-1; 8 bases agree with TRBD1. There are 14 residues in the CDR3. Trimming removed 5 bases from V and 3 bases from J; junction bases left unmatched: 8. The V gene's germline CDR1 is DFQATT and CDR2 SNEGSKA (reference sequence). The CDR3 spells CSAPDRGGDYGYTF. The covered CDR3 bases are TGCAGTGCTCCCGACAGGGGAGGGGACTATGGC.

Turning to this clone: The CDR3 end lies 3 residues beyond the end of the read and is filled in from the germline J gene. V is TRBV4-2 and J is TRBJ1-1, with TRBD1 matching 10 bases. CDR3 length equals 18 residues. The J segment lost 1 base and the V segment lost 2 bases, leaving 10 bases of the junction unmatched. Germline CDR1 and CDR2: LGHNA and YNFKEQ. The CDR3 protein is CASSQSGTGEGRNTEAFF. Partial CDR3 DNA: TGTGCCAGCAGCCAATCCGGGACAGGGGAGGGTAGGAACACTGAA.

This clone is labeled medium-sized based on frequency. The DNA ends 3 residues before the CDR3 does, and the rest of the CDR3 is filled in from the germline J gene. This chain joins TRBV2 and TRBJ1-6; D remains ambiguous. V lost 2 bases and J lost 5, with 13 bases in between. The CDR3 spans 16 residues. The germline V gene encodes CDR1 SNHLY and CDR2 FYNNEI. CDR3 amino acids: CASSELGAGNNSPLHF. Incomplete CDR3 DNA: TGTGCCAGCAGTGAATTAGGCGCAGGCAATAATTCACCC.

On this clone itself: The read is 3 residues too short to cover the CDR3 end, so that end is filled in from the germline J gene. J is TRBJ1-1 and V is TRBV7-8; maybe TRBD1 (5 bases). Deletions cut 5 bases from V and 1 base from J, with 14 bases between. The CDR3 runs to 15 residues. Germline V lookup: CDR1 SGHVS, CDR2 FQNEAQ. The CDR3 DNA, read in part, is TGTGCCAGCAGCCAAATGAGGGGTAGGAACACTGAA. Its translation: CASSQMRGRNTE. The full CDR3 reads CASSQMRGRNTEAFF.

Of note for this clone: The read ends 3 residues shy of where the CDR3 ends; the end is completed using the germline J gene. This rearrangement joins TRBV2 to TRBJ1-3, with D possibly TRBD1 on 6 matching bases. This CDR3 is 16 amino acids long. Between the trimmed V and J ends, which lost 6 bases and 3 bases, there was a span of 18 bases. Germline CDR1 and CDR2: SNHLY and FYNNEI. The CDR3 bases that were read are TGTGCCAGCAGCCTACGGGCGGACAGCAATGGAAACACC. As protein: CASSLRADSNGNT. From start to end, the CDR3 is CASSLRADSNGNTIYF.

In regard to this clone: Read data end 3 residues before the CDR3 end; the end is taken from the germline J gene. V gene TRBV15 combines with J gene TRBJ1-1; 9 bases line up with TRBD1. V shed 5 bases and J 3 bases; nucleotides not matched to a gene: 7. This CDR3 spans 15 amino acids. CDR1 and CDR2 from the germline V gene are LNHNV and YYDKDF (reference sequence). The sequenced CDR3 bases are TGTGCCACCAGCCCCGGGACAGGGCGGTACACTGAA. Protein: CATSPGTGRYTE. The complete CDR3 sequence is CATSPGTGRYTEAFF.

CDR3 DNA, as far as it was read: TGCAGCGTTGAGAAGGGGAACACTGAA. The encoded protein is CSVEKGNTE. The complete CDR3 sequence is CSVEKGNTEAFF. The rearrangement links TRBV29-1 to TRBJ1-1; unclear D gene. The read falls 3 residues short of the CDR3 end, and the missing part is taken from the germline J gene. CDR1 is SQVTM, CDR2 ANQGSEA, per germline. Trimming removed 3 bases from V and 1 base from J, with 6 bases in between. The CDR3 is 12 amino acids. Supplemented by reference TRBV29-1 and TRBJ1-1, the full variable domain reads SAVISQKPSRDICQRGTSLTIQCQVDSQVTMMFWYRQQPGQSLTLIATANQGSEATYESGFVIDKFPISRPNLTFSTLTVSNMSPEDSSIYLCSVEKGNTEAFFGQGTRLTVV.

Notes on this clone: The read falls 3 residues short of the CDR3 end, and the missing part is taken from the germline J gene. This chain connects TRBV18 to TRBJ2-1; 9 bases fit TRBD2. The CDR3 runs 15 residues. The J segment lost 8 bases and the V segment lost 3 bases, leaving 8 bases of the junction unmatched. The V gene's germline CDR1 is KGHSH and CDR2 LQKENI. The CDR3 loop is CASSPRGSGGDEQFF. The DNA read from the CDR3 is TGTGCCAGCTCACCCCGGGGTAGCGGGGGCGATGAG. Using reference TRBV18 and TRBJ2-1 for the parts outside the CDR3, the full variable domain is NAGVMQNPRHLVRRRGQEARLRCSPMKGHSHVYWYRQLPEEGLKFMVYLQKENIIDESGMPKERFSAEFPKEGPSILRIQQVVRGDSAAYFCASSPRGSGGDEQFFGPGTRLTVL.

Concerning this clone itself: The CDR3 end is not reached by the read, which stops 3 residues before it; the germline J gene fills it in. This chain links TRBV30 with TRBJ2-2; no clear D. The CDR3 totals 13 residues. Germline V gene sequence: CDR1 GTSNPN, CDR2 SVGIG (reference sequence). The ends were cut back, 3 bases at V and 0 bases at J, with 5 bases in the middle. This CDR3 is CAWRPANTGELFF. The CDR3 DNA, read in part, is TGTGCCTGGAGACCAGCGAACACCGGGGAG.

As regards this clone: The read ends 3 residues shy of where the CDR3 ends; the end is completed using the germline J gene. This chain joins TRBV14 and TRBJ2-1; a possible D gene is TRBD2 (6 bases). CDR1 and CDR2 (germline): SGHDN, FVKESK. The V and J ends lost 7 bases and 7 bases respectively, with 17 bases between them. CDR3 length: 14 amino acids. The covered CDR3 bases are TGTGCCAGCAAAATCAGCGGGTCTCGGAATGAG. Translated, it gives CASKISGSRNE. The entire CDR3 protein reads CASKISGSRNEQFF.

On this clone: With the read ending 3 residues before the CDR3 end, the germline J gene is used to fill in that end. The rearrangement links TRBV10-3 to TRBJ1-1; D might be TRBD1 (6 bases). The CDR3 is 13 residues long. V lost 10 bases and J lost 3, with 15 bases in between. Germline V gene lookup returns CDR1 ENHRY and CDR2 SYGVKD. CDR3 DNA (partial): TGTGCCAGCAGAAGGGGGTTGGACACTGAA. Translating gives CASRRGLDTE. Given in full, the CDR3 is CASRRGLDTEAFF.

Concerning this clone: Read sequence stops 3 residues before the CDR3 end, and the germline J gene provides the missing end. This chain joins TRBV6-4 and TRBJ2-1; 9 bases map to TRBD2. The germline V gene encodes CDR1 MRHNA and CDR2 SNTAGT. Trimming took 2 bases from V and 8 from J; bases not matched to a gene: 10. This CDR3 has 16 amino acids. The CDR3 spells CASSDMAGGSSDEQFF. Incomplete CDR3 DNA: TGTGCCAGCAGTGACATGGCGGGAGGGTCTAGCGATGAG.

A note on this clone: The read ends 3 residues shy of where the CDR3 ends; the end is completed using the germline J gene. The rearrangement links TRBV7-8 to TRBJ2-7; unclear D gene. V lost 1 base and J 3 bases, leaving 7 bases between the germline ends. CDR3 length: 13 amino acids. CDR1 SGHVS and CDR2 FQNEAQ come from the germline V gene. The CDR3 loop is CASSLGPGYEQYF. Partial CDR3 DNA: TGTGCCAGCAGCTTAGGACCGGGCTACGAG.

The CDR3 is CASSLGEGPTYEQYF. CDR3 bases read: TGTGCCAGCAGCTTAGGGGAGGGGCCGACATACGAG. The chain links TRBV7-9 to TRBJ2-7; TRBD2 matches at 7 bases. The CDR3 end lies 3 residues beyond the end of the read and is filled in from the germline J gene. CDR3 length: 15 residues. Trimming took 1 base from V and 4 from J; bases not matched to a gene: 7. Looked up from germline, CDR1 is SEHNR and CDR2 is FQNEAQ (reference sequence).

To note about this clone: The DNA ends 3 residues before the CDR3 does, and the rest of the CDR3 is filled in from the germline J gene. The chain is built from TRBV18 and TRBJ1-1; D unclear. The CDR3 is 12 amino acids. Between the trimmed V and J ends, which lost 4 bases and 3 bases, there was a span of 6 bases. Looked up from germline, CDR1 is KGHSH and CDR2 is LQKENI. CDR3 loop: CASSRDYTEAFF. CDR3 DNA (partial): TGTGCCAGCTCACGCGATTACACTGAA.

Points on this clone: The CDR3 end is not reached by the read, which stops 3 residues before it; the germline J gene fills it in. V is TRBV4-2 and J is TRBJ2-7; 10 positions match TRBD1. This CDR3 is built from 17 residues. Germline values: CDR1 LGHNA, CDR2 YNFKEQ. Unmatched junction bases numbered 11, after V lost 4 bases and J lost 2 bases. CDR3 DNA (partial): TGTGCCAGCAGCCTAGCGCACACCGGGACAGGGGCCTACGAG. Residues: CASSLAHTGTGAYE. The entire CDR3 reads CASSLAHTGTGAYEQYF.